The 24 T cell receptor beta chains given below trace back to one sample, sequenced in a study of blood T cell repertoires in COVID-19. Only in-frame clones appear in the TCRdb table, and some are missing; sequencing was by immunoSEQ multiplex PCR. The sample lists 120,000 or so clones, approximately 65% seen once, with more than 7.5% in the top ten. Material: peripheral blood. The receptors originated from a woman in her sixties with acute or convalescent COVID-19.

DNA of the CDR3: TGTGCCAGCAGCACGTTTCTCCAATCCCGGGAGACCCAGTACTTC. Protein: CASSTFLQSRETQYF. The chain recombines TRBV21-1 with TRBJ2-5; TRBD2, as called in the table, went unchecked against the DNA. TRBV21-1 represents a pseudogene. The CDR3 is 15 residues long.

The J gene is TRBJ1-6, the V gene TRBV7-2; no definite D call. This CDR3 has 13 residues. Trimming stripped 2 bases from V and 4 bases from J, with 3 bases between. CDR1 and CDR2 (germline): SGHTA, FQGNSA. Here the CDR3 reads CASSLQYNSPLHF. CDR3 sequence (DNA): TGTGCCAGCAGCTTACAGTATAATTCACCCCTCCACTTT.

The chain employs TRBV9 and TRBJ1-1; 8 bases are shared with TRBD1. The CDR3 is made up of 16 amino acids. CDR1 is SGDLS, CDR2 YYNGEE, per germline. V shed 0 bases, J shed 0 bases, and the junction held 4 bases outside the gene matches. The CDR3 bases are TGTGCCAGCAGCGTAGGATCACAGGGGGTGAACACTGAAGCTTTCTTT. This encodes CASSVGSQGVNTEAFF.

This clone was found once. The V gene is TRBV24-1, the J gene TRBJ2-3; unclear D gene. This CDR3 has 15 amino acids. Trimming stripped 1 base from V and 1 base from J, with 8 bases between. Per the germline V gene, CDR1 is KGHDR and CDR2 is SFDVKD. The CDR3 DNA is TGTGCCACCAGTGATTTAAAACAGCGCACAGATACGCAGTATTTT. Translating it yields CATSDLKQRTDTQYF.

This chain uses TRBV18 with TRBJ1-1; 7 nucleotides line up with TRBD1. CDR3 length: 14 residues. With V trimmed by 1 base and J by 6 bases, 5 bases remained unmatched. Germline CDR1 and CDR2: KGHSH and LQKENI. CDR3 residues: CASSPQGAISEAFF. The DNA for the CDR3 is TGTGCCAGCTCACCACAGGGGGCAATCTCTGAAGCTTTCTTT.

This clone was observed a single time. The rearrangement links TRBV30 to TRBJ1-2, with 10 bases fitting TRBD1. There are 15 residues in the CDR3. Germline loops: CDR1 GTSNPN, CDR2 SVGIG (reference sequence). Unmatched junction bases numbered 5, after V lost 0 bases and J lost 4 bases. The CDR3 sequence: CAWSVIRTGGYGYTF. The CDR3 DNA reads TGTGCCTGGAGTGTGATTAGGACAGGGGGCTATGGCTACACCTTC.

The gene calls are TRBV5-5 and TRBJ1-3; possibly TRBD1 for D (5 bases). V was trimmed by 0 bases and J by 3 bases, leaving 10 bases between them. Germline CDR1 reads SGHKS; CDR2 reads YYEKEE (reference sequence). The CDR3 is 15 residues long. CDR3 amino acids: CASSLEPRGGNTIYF. The CDR3 bases are TGTGCCAGCAGCTTGGAGCCAAGGGGTGGAAACACCATATATTTT.

This clone was recorded a few times. The chain uses TRBV5-1 and TRBJ1-1, with unresolved D. The CDR3 has 14 amino acids. The V gene's germline CDR1 is SGHRS and CDR2 YFSETQ. Trimming took 1 base from V and 0 from J, leaving 7 bases between them. The CDR3 sequence: CASSLYGVNTEAFF. CDR3 DNA: TGCGCCAGCAGCTTGTACGGGGTGAACACTGAAGCTTTCTTT.

The chain employs TRBV7-2 and TRBJ1-2; no firm D call. The germline gives CDR1 SGHTA, CDR2 FQGNSA. Trimming shortened V by 5 bases and J by 7 bases, and 11 bases separated the two germline ends. This CDR3 contains 12 residues. For the CDR3, the DNA is TGTGCCAGCAGCCCCTCCGGGTTTGGCTACACCTTC. Encoded protein: CASSPSGFGYTF.

The chain links TRBV10-3 to TRBJ2-2; 7 bases line up with TRBD1. The V and J ends lost 6 bases and 5 bases, in that order; junction bases with no gene match: 12. Germline CDR1 and CDR2: ENHRY and SYGVKD. CDR3 length: 16 amino acids. The CDR3 is CAIRWGTESATGELFF. In DNA form, the CDR3 reads TGTGCCATCAGGTGGGGGACAGAGAGTGCAACCGGGGAGCTGTTTTTT.

This clone turned up a few times. The chain couples TRBV19 to TRBJ2-7, with 8 bases aligning to TRBD1. Trimming removed 6 bases from V and 5 bases from J; junction bases left unmatched: 6. CDR3 length equals 13 residues. Germline lookup yields CDR1 LNHDA and CDR2 SQIVND (reference sequence). In DNA, the CDR3 is TGTGCCAGTAGGAGACAGGGGTGGAACGAGCAGTACTTC. This translates into CASRRQGWNEQYF. Supplemented by reference TRBV19 and TRBJ2-7, the full variable domain reads DGGITQSPKYLFRKEGQNVTLSCEQNLNHDAMYWYRQDPGQGLRLIYYSQIVNDFQKGDIAEGYSVSREKKESFPLTVTSAQKNPTAFYLCASRRQGWNEQYFGPGTRLTVT.

This clone was seen a few times. V and J are TRBV5-6 and TRBJ1-6; 8 bases fit TRBD1. This CDR3 is 14 amino acids long. CDR1 is SGHDT and CDR2 is YYEEEE in the germline V gene. Losses at the gene ends were 0 bases for V and 9 bases for J; bases not matched to a gene: 2. The CDR3 bases are TGTGCCAGCAGCTTGGAGGACAGGGCTTCACCCCTCCACTTT. Encoded protein: CASSLEDRASPLHF.

This CDR3 is CASSPGSTYGYTF. As DNA, the CDR3 is TGTGCCAGCTCACCAGGGTCGACTTATGGCTACACCTTC. The genes are TRBV18 and TRBJ1-2, with no clear D. The CDR3 covers 13 residues. V lost 2 bases and J 5 bases, leaving 9 bases between the germline ends. Germline lookup yields CDR1 KGHSH and CDR2 LQKENI.

V is TRBV29-1 and J is TRBJ2-1; TRBD1 matches at 9 bases. Looked up from germline, CDR1 is SQVTM and CDR2 is ANQGSEA. This CDR3 has 17 amino acids. Germline trimming cut 6 bases from V and 2 bases from J; bases unmatched to any gene: 14. The CDR3 DNA sequence: TGCAGCGTCCTCGGACAGGGGTCGACATCAGCCTACAATGAGCAGTTCTTC. Protein: CSVLGQGSTSAYNEQFF.

This clone appeared a single time. The gene calls are TRBV13 and TRBJ1-2; D not certain. The CDR3 extends over 13 amino acids. Trimming removed 1 base at V and 7 bases at J, with 10 bases between. Per germline, CDR1 PRHDT and CDR2 FYEKMQ (reference sequence). The CDR3 sequence: CASSLDLRSGYTF. CDR3 sequence (DNA): TGTGCCAGCAGCTTAGACCTTCGTAGTGGCTACACCTTC. The full variable domain, in which reference TRBV13 and TRBJ1-2 provide the parts outside the CDR3, is AAGVIQSPRHLIKEKRETATLKCYPIPRHDTVYWYQQGPGQDPQFLISFYEKMQSDKGSIPDRFSAQQFSDYHSELNMSSLELGDSALYFCASSLDLRSGYTFGSGTRLTVV.

V usage is TRBV18 and J usage is TRBJ1-4; 12 bases map to TRBD1. Per the germline V gene, CDR1 is KGHSH and CDR2 is LQKENI. CDR3 length equals 14 residues. Germline trimming cut 2 bases from V and 8 bases from J; bases unmatched to any gene: 0. This CDR3 reads CASSPGTGGEKLFF. In DNA, the CDR3 is TGTGCCAGCTCACCAGGGACAGGGGGCGAAAAACTGTTTTTT.

Here the CDR3 reads CASSPPRANTEAFF. The CDR3 region has the DNA TGTGCCAGCAGTCCCCCTCGAGCCAACACTGAAGCTTTCTTT. The V call is TRBV27, the J call TRBJ1-1, with D unclear. The CDR3 totals 14 residues. Trimming shortened V by 5 bases and J by 2 bases, and 12 bases separated the two germline ends. Germline V gene sequence: CDR1 MNHEY, CDR2 SMNVEV (reference sequence).

The CDR3 loop is CASRTGNTGELFF. The DNA for the CDR3 is TGTGCCAGCAGGACAGGGAACACCGGGGAGCTGTTTTTT. The V call is TRBV28, the J call TRBJ2-2, with D tentatively TRBD1 (6 bases). V was clipped by 6 bases and J by 1 base, with 6 bases between them. The CDR3 covers 13 residues. Germline V lookup: CDR1 MDHEN, CDR2 SYDVKM.

The chain recombines TRBV4-2 with TRBJ2-5, with D possibly TRBD2 on 5 matching bases. The CDR3 is 14 amino acids. V lost 0 bases to trimming and J lost 4 bases, with 9 bases between them. Germline values: CDR1 LGHNA, CDR2 YNFKEQ. CDR3 loop: CASSQELAIETQYF. The CDR3 region has the DNA TGTGCCAGCAGCCAAGAGTTAGCGATAGAGACCCAGTACTTC.

J is TRBJ1-5 and V is TRBV28; unclear D gene. This CDR3 spans 14 amino acids. V lost 10 bases and J 0 bases, leaving 13 bases between the germline ends. Germline lookup yields CDR1 MDHEN and CDR2 SYDVKM. The CDR3 DNA sequence: TGTGCCACCTCCTCCTCCTATAGCAATCAGCCCCAGCATTTT. This codes for CATSSSYSNQPQHF.

V and J are TRBV6-4 and TRBJ2-1; 10 nucleotides line up with TRBD2. Germline assignment: CDR1 MRHNA and CDR2 SNTAGT. This CDR3 is built from 15 residues. Losses at the gene ends were 6 bases for V and 10 bases for J; bases not matched to a gene: 12. The CDR3 nucleotides are TGTGCCAGCAGCCCGAGAGCGGGGGGGCCGGAGGAGCAGTTCTTC. Translating gives CASSPRAGGPEEQFF.

V gene TRBV11-2 combines with J gene TRBJ2-5; 11 positions agree with TRBD2. CDR1 is SGHAT, CDR2 FQNNGV, per germline. V lost 5 bases, J lost 5 bases, and 10 bases stayed unmatched. CDR3 length: 16 amino acids. CDR3 sequence reads: CASSPATSGARETQYF. The CDR3 nucleotides read TGTGCCAGCAGCCCCGCGACTAGCGGGGCCCGGGAGACCCAGTACTTC.

This rearrangement joins TRBV7-9 to TRBJ2-3; TRBD2 might be the D (6 bases). The CDR3 runs 15 residues. V shed 0 bases and J shed 3 bases, with 10 bases lying between them. CDR1 is SEHNR, CDR2 FQNEAQ, per germline (reference sequence). The CDR3 reads CASSLAAGQTDTQYF. In nucleotides, the CDR3 is TGTGCCAGCAGCTTAGCGGCGGGGCAAACAGATACGCAGTATTTT.

CDR3 in amino acids: CASRMRRLAVTDTQYF. CDR3 nucleotide sequence: TGTGCCAGCCGTATGAGACGACTAGCGGTCACAGATACGCAGTATTTT. The rearrangement joins TRBV28 to TRBJ2-3, with 9 bases fitting TRBD2. Trimming took 8 bases from V and 2 from J; bases not matched to a gene: 11. The CDR3 runs to 16 residues. Germline lookup yields CDR1 MDHEN and CDR2 SYDVKM.